This TCR beta chain was obtained from a study of T-cell reconstitution after alpha-beta-depleted transplantation in children. Preparation of the TCRbeta library involved a method that used unique molecular identifiers. TCRdb reanalysed the PCR reads using MiXCR and keeps one entry per CDR3 protein. In the table there are about 610,000 distinct CDR3 sequences, over 25% of which are singletons. Only a few counts were recorded for this clonotype. The TCR was taken from a boy younger than two with Wiskott-Aldrich syndrome, due to receive a stem cell transplant. This sample comprised PBMCs, obtained before TCRalphabeta/CD19-depleted stem cell transplant.

CDR3 in amino acids: CASSTEPGQGDQPQHF. The CDR3 nucleotides are TGTGCCAGCAGCACGGAGCCGGGACAGGGGGATCAGCCCCAGCATTTT. The rearrangement links TRBV5-4 to TRBJ1-5; TRBD1 aligns across 11 bases. The CDR3 extends over 16 amino acids. CDR1 is SGHNT, CDR2 YYREEE, per germline (reference sequence). Trimming took 4 bases from V and 5 from J; bases not matched to a gene: 8.